One and the same sample provided the 20 T cell receptor beta chains below, sequenced in a study of T cell responses to AZD1222 COVID-19 vaccine. Sequencing was performed with immunoSEQ multiplex PCR; in TCRdb, only in-frame clones are kept and a portion is missing. The sample shows almost 70,000 clones, approximately 87% of them seen only once. The sample was peripheral blood, taken 28 days after the second AZD1222 dose. Source of these receptors: an adult who received the AZD1222 COVID-19 vaccine.

The V gene is TRBV18, the J gene TRBJ2-1, with 13 bases aligning to TRBD2. Germline-derived CDR1 and CDR2 are KGHSH and LQKENI. The CDR3 has 16 residues. The V segment lost 5 bases and the J segment 4 bases; nucleotides outside the gene matches: 5. The CDR3 sequence: CASSSGLAGDYNEQFF. The CDR3, as DNA: TGTGCCAGCTCATCCGGACTAGCGGGGGATTACAATGAGCAGTTCTTC. The full variable domain, in which reference TRBV18 and TRBJ2-1 provide the parts outside the CDR3, is NAGVMQNPRHLVRRRGQEARLRCSPMKGHSHVYWYRQLPEEGLKFMVYLQKENIIDESGMPKERFSAEFPKEGPSILRIQQVVRGDSAAYFCASSSGLAGDYNEQFFGPGTRLTVL.

The chain carries TRBV2 and TRBJ2-7; no definite D call. Germline assignment: CDR1 SNHLY and CDR2 FYNNEI. The CDR3 sequence is 13 residues long. The V and J ends lost 3 bases and 3 bases respectively, with 9 bases between them. The CDR3 region is CASSERQNYEQYF. In DNA form, the CDR3 reads TGTGCCAGCAGTGAGAGGCAGAACTACGAGCAGTACTTC.

V gene TRBV20-1 combines with J gene TRBJ1-2; D not certain. V lost 1 base and J 5 bases, leaving 5 bases between the germline ends. CDR1 is DFQATT, CDR2 SNEGSKA, per germline (reference sequence). The CDR3 loop spans 11 amino acids. The CDR3 DNA reads as TGCAGTGCTAGAGGAGAGTATGGCTACACCTTC. It yields the protein CSARGEYGYTF.

This clone was counted a single time. This chain joins TRBV10-2 and TRBJ2-3; the D gene could be TRBD1 or TRBD2 (6 bases each). Trimming took off 6 bases at V and 0 bases at J, with 19 bases between the two ends. The CDR3 runs to 17 residues. CDR1 and CDR2 (germline): WSHSY, SAAADI. CDR3 nucleotides: TGCGCCAGCAGATTAAGCAATTGGGGGGCAAGCACAGATACGCAGTATTTT. Translating it yields CASRLSNWGASTDTQYF.

The rearrangement uses TRBV2 and TRBJ1-2, with D unclear. V shed 2 bases and J shed 6 bases, with 16 bases lying between them. CDR1 is SNHLY, CDR2 FYNNEI, per germline. This CDR3 region has 15 residues. The CDR3 is CASSESQDDKDGYTF. The CDR3 coding sequence is TGTGCCAGCAGTGAATCCCAGGATGATAAGGATGGCTACACCTTC.

The chain combines TRBV5-1 with TRBJ2-1; 8 nucleotides line up with TRBD2. CDR3 length: 16 residues. Unmatched junction bases numbered 5, after V lost 1 base and J lost 2 bases. Germline V lookup: CDR1 SGHRS, CDR2 YFSETQ. DNA of the CDR3: TGCGCCAGCAGCTTGCGGGGGGGCCTCCCCTACAATGAGCAGTTCTTC. This encodes CASSLRGGLPYNEQFF.

CDR3 in amino acids: CASALDRDTQYF. CDR3 in DNA: TGTGCCAGTGCCTTAGATCGCGATACGCAGTATTTT. The chain links TRBV13 to TRBJ2-3; D ambiguous. This CDR3 comprises 12 residues. Germline V gene sequence: CDR1 PRHDT, CDR2 FYEKMQ (reference sequence). V shed 9 bases and J shed 6 bases, with 13 bases lying between them.

This chain joins TRBV6-5 and TRBJ1-2, with a weak D call TRBD1 (6 bases). The CDR3 contains 11 residues. Trimming left V 10 bases short and J 4 bases short, with 10 bases between. Germline V gene lookup returns CDR1 MNHEY and CDR2 SVGAGI. The CDR3 nucleotides read TGTGCCATCCTCAGGGGCTATGGCTACACCTTC. Protein product: CAILRGYGYTF.

This chain uses TRBV19 with TRBJ1-5; D uncertain. The CDR3 loop spans 11 amino acids. Per the germline V gene, CDR1 is LNHDA and CDR2 is SQIVND (reference sequence). V lost 8 bases and J lost 5, with 7 bases in between. The CDR3 coding sequence is TGTGCCAGTGGAGTGGATCAGCCCCAGCATTTT. This encodes CASGVDQPQHF.

This chain uses TRBV10-2 with TRBJ1-2; D unresolved. The CDR3 totals 15 residues. Germline V lookup: CDR1 WSHSY, CDR2 SAAADI. Trimming cost V 0 bases and J 3 bases, with 11 bases left between them. CDR3 DNA: TGCGCCAGCAGTGAGTCAATTGGGGTCTACTATGGCTACACCTTC. Its translation is CASSESIGVYYGYTF.

The chain uses TRBV10-2 and TRBJ2-1; D remains unclear. The CDR3 is 12 amino acids. Germline values: CDR1 WSHSY, CDR2 SAAADI. V was cut by 2 bases and J by 10 bases, with 9 bases left in between. Here the CDR3 DNA reads TGCGCCAGCAGTGAGCTAGGTCCCGAGCAGTTCTTC. Its translation is CASSELGPEQFF.

The chain recombines TRBV18 with TRBJ1-2, with TRBD1 matching over 7 bases. CDR1 KGHSH and CDR2 LQKENI come from the germline V gene. V gave up 6 bases and J gave up 4 bases; unmatched junction bases: 11. This CDR3 comprises 15 residues. CDR3 region: CASSEGAAQLYGYTF. CDR3 DNA sequence: TGTGCCAGCTCGGAGGGGGCAGCGCAACTCTATGGCTACACCTTC.

The J gene is TRBJ2-3, the V gene TRBV11-2, with 9 positions matching TRBD2. V was clipped by 4 bases and J by 0 bases; unmatched bases: 2. CDR1 SGHAT and CDR2 FQNNGV come from the germline V gene. The CDR3 length is 15 residues. The CDR3 DNA is TGTGCCAGCAGCTCGGGGACTAGCAGCACAGATACGCAGTATTTT. Its protein is CASSSGTSSTDTQYF.

CDR3 sequence (DNA): TGTGCCAGCAGTTGGGGCAAGACTGAAGCTTTCTTT. This encodes CASSWGKTEAFF. The genes are TRBV25-1 and TRBJ1-1; D is possibly TRBD1 (5 bases). This CDR3 spans 12 amino acids. The germline V gene has CDR1 MGHDK and CDR2 SYGVNS. With 5 bases removed from V and 5 bases from J, the gap between germline ends came to 9 bases.

This rearrangement joins TRBV30 to TRBJ2-5; possibly TRBD2 for D (6 bases). In germline, CDR1 is GTSNPN, CDR2 SVGIG (reference sequence). Trimming left V 2 bases short and J 5 bases short, with 18 bases between. The CDR3 runs 15 residues. CDR3 amino acids: CAWSPKAGPHETQYF. CDR3 sequence (DNA): TGTGCCTGGAGTCCTAAAGCGGGCCCTCACGAGACCCAGTACTTC.

This rearrangement joins TRBV5-4 to TRBJ2-1, with 10 bases that match TRBD2. The V segment lost 0 bases and the J segment 4 bases; nucleotides outside the gene matches: 4. Germline CDR1 SGHNT, CDR2 YYREEE (reference sequence). The CDR3 covers 16 residues. The CDR3 DNA follows: TGTGCCAGCAGCTTGGATAGCGGGGGGTTTTACAATGAGCAGTTCTTC. Its protein is CASSLDSGGFYNEQFF.

The chain combines TRBV6-5 with TRBJ1-1, with D possibly being TRBD1 (5 bases). Germline V gives CDR1 MNHEY, CDR2 SVGAGI. V gave up 6 bases and J gave up 3 bases, with 11 bases separating them. The CDR3 covers 13 residues. The chain's CDR3 is CASRWGGDTEAFF. Here the CDR3 DNA reads TGTGCCAGCAGGTGGGGGGGAGACACTGAAGCTTTCTTT.

The chain employs TRBV29-1 and TRBJ1-1; D is uncertain. This CDR3 is 12 amino acids long. In germline, CDR1 is SQVTM, CDR2 ANQGSEA. V was pared by 1 base and J by 6 bases, with 9 bases between. The chain's CDR3 is CSVEGSGAEAFF. CDR3 nucleotides: TGCAGCGTTGAAGGGTCGGGAGCTGAAGCTTTCTTT.

The chain uses TRBV5-1 and TRBJ2-7; TRBD2 might be the D (5 bases). The V end lost 4 bases, the J end lost 1 base, and 21 bases lay between the germline ends. There are 17 residues in the CDR3. Per germline, CDR1 SGHRS and CDR2 YFSETQ. DNA of the CDR3: TGCGCCAGCAGCGCGGCGGGTCTTATGGAAAGGTCCTACGAGCAGTACTTC. This gives the protein CASSAAGLMERSYEQYF.

This sequence joins TRBV9 and TRBJ1-1, with D unresolved. This CDR3 is 15 amino acids long. V dropped 0 bases and J dropped 0 bases, with 9 bases sitting between them. Germline values: CDR1 SGDLS, CDR2 YYNGEE. This chain's CDR3 is CASSVGSDLNTEAFF. The CDR3 DNA sequence: TGTGCCAGCAGCGTAGGATCAGATTTGAACACTGAAGCTTTCTTT.